These 21 T cell receptor beta chains were sequenced from one sample in a study of TIL therapy for anti-PD-1-resistant metastatic lung cancer. This was the immunoSEQ v3 assay. Sequencing was performed with immunoSEQ multiplex PCR; in TCRdb, only in-frame clones are kept and a portion is missing. Here the sample spans tens of thousands of clones, roughly 87% being singletons. The time point: pre-treatment sample, taken before nivolumab and TIL therapy. Material: blood, obtained at baseline. The receptors originated from a person between 25 and 80 years old with non-small cell lung cancer.

The V call is TRBV10-3, the J call TRBJ1-2, with 8 bases lining up with TRBD1. Germline V gene lookup returns CDR1 ENHRY and CDR2 SYGVKD. The CDR3 runs to 15 residues. The V segment lost 3 bases and the J segment 8 bases; nucleotides outside the gene matches: 11. The CDR3 bases are TGTGCCATCAGTGAACGACAGGGGCCCTCAGGGGGCTACACCTTC. It translates to CAISERQGPSGGYTF.

This chain joins TRBV24-1 and TRBJ2-1, with 7 bases aligning to TRBD1. This CDR3 has 15 residues. V dropped 6 bases and J dropped 5; count of bases not matched to a gene: 9. Germline-derived CDR1 and CDR2 are KGHDR and SFDVKD. DNA of the CDR3: TGTGCCACCAGTCGAAGGGGGCAGGGGGACAATGAGCAGTTCTTC. Translated, it gives CATSRRGQGDNEQFF.

The chain combines TRBV6-5 with TRBJ1-4; D is uncertain. V was clipped by 6 bases and J by 6 bases, with 14 bases between them. The CDR3 length is 14 residues. CDR1 is MNHEY, CDR2 SVGAGI, per germline. Here the CDR3 DNA reads TGTGCCAGCAGGATGACAAGCCCGGATGAAAAACTGTTTTTT. Protein product: CASRMTSPDEKLFF.

This chain connects TRBV5-1 to TRBJ2-3; D might be TRBD1 or TRBD2, each matching 5 bases. CDR3 length: 15 residues. V was trimmed by 4 bases and J by 3 bases, leaving 15 bases between them. Germline V CDR1 and CDR2: SGHRS, YFSETQ. This CDR3 reads CASSRGTVGTDTQYF. CDR3 nucleotide sequence: TGCGCCAGCAGCCGAGGGACCGTAGGTACAGATACGCAGTATTTT.

The chain carries TRBV10-2 and TRBJ1-1; no reliable D call. Germline V gives CDR1 WSHSY, CDR2 SAAADI. V lost 6 bases, J lost 4 bases, and 9 bases lay in between. This CDR3 comprises 12 residues. The CDR3 protein is CASRLSGTEAFF. CDR3 nucleotide sequence: TGCGCCAGCAGATTGTCAGGCACTGAAGCTTTCTTT.

The chain carries TRBV18 and TRBJ2-1; TRBD1 matches at 9 bases. CDR3 length equals 15 residues. V lost 1 base and J lost 5; bases outside the gene matches: 3. Germline lookup yields CDR1 KGHSH and CDR2 LQKENI. CDR3 sequence reads: CASSPQGQGHNEQFF. Here the CDR3 DNA reads TGTGCCAGCTCACCACAGGGACAGGGCCACAATGAGCAGTTCTTC. Full variable domain (remainder filled in from reference TRBV18 and TRBJ2-1): NAGVMQNPRHLVRRRGQEARLRCSPMKGHSHVYWYRQLPEEGLKFMVYLQKENIIDESGMPKERFSAEFPKEGPSILRIQQVVRGDSAAYFCASSPQGQGHNEQFFGPGTRLTVL.

The chain employs TRBV9 and TRBJ2-1, with 9 bases identical to TRBD2. This CDR3 is built from 15 residues. Germline trimming cut 0 bases from V and 9 bases from J; bases unmatched to any gene: 7. Germline lookup yields CDR1 SGDLS and CDR2 YYNGEE. In nucleotides, the CDR3 is TGTGCCAGCAGCGTAGTAATAGCGGGAGAGGGTGAGCAGTTCTTC. It codes for CASSVVIAGEGEQFF.

The gene calls are TRBV6-5 and TRBJ1-4; D perhaps matches TRBD1 (5 bases). Germline V gene lookup returns CDR1 MNHEY and CDR2 SVGAGI. The CDR3 is 15 amino acids. V dropped 7 bases and J dropped 8 bases, with 20 bases sitting between them. Here the CDR3 DNA reads TGTGCCAGCAAGAGCGTGGGGACGGTCGAGGAAAAACTGTTTTTT. Encoded protein: CASKSVGTVEEKLFF.

V gene TRBV30 combines with J gene TRBJ2-1, with 13 bases identical to TRBD2. Germline CDR1 is GTSNPN and CDR2 is SVGIG (reference sequence). Trimming cost V 4 bases and J 9 bases; bases outside gene matches: 6. The CDR3 sequence is 14 residues long. CDR3 nucleotide sequence: TGTGCCTGGACCAGGACTAGCGGGGGTGTTGAGCAGTTCTTC. Translation gives CAWTRTSGGVEQFF.

This chain joins TRBV2 and TRBJ2-7, with D possibly TRBD2 on 5 matching bases. Germline V CDR1 and CDR2: SNHLY, FYNNEI. V shed 4 bases and J shed 2 bases, with 15 bases lying between them. This CDR3 has 15 residues. The CDR3 protein is CASSARAARTYEQYF. The CDR3 nucleotides are TGTGCCAGCAGTGCGCGAGCGGCAAGAACCTACGAGCAGTACTTC.

The genes are TRBV30 and TRBJ1-1, with D uncertain. Per the germline V gene, CDR1 is GTSNPN and CDR2 is SVGIG (reference sequence). The CDR3 length is 12 residues. V lost 3 bases to trimming and J lost 0 bases, with 5 bases between them. CDR3 in DNA: TGTGCCTGGAGAGGCGTGAACACTGAAGCTTTCTTT. Translated, it gives CAWRGVNTEAFF.

This clone was picked up one time. This chain joins TRBV6-2 or TRBV6-3 and TRBJ2-7; the D call may be TRBD1 or TRBD2 (6 bases each). The V end lost 2 bases, the J end lost 3 bases, and 14 bases lay between the germline ends. This CDR3 is 15 amino acids long. Germline V lookup: CDR1 MNHEY, CDR2 SVGEGT. The CDR3 DNA reads as TGTGCCAGCAGTTACATGGGGGGCTTGAACTACGAGCAGTACTTC. Its protein is CASSYMGGLNYEQYF.

This clone occurred once. This chain links TRBV9 with TRBJ1-3, with no clear D. CDR3 length equals 15 residues. V lost 0 bases and J 0 bases, leaving 7 bases between the germline ends. Germline V gives CDR1 SGDLS, CDR2 YYNGEE. Here the CDR3 reads CASSVGPSSGNTIYF. CDR3 nucleotides: TGTGCCAGCAGCGTAGGTCCAAGCTCTGGAAACACCATATATTTT.

The rearrangement joins TRBV30 to TRBJ2-7; 8 positions match TRBD1. The ends lost 7 bases at V and 5 bases at J; junction bases unmatched: 4. The germline V gene has CDR1 GTSNPN and CDR2 SVGIG (reference sequence). This CDR3 is 11 amino acids long. CDR3 sequence: CAFDRGDEQYF. CDR3 DNA: TGTGCCTTTGACAGGGGAGACGAGCAGTACTTC.

This chain links TRBV6-6 with TRBJ2-7; no reliable D call. Trimming cost V 2 bases and J 4 bases, with 6 bases left between them. Per the germline V gene, CDR1 is MNHNY and CDR2 is SVGAGI (reference sequence). The CDR3 covers 12 residues. The CDR3 coding sequence is TGTGCCAGCAGTTACAGTAGGTACGAGCAGTACTTC. Translating gives CASSYSRYEQYF.

This chain connects TRBV6-4 to TRBJ2-2, with TRBD1 as a possible D gene (5 bases). Germline V gives CDR1 MRHNA, CDR2 SNTAGT. The CDR3 length is 14 residues. V dropped 6 bases and J dropped 6 bases, with 14 bases sitting between them. The CDR3 DNA is TGTGCCAGCAGAGCAGGGCCTACGGCCGGGGAGCTGTTTTTT. This encodes CASRAGPTAGELFF.

The rearrangement links TRBV18 to TRBJ2-7, with 9 positions matching TRBD1. The CDR3 length is 15 residues. Germline assignment: CDR1 KGHSH and CDR2 LQKENI. The junction had 7 bases not matched to a gene; V was cut back by 5 bases and J by 2 bases. The CDR3 DNA reads TGTGCCAGCTCATCCCGGGACAGGGCTACCTACGAGCAGTACTTC. Translation: CASSSRDRATYEQYF.

The chain recombines TRBV19 with TRBJ1-2; D might be TRBD1 (5 bases). V was cut by 1 base and J by 8 bases, with 17 bases left in between. The CDR3 spans 15 residues. Germline-derived CDR1 and CDR2 are LNHDA and SQIVND (reference sequence). The CDR3 here is CASSIGGRAFGGYTF. CDR3 DNA sequence: TGTGCCAGTAGTATAGGTGGCAGGGCCTTTGGAGGCTACACCTTC.

V gene TRBV28 combines with J gene TRBJ2-1; perhaps TRBD2 as D (7 bases). The CDR3 extends over 15 amino acids. Per germline, CDR1 MDHEN and CDR2 SYDVKM. V dropped 3 bases and J dropped 4 bases, with 13 bases sitting between them. For the CDR3, the DNA is TGTGCCAGCAGTTTCGAGGGGGGGGGATACAATGAGCAGTTCTTC. Translating gives CASSFEGGGYNEQFF.

This chain joins TRBV5-1 and TRBJ2-1; tentative D call: TRBD2 (5 bases). Germline V gives CDR1 SGHRS, CDR2 YFSETQ. Trimming removed 4 bases from V and 0 bases from J, with 14 bases in between. The CDR3 sequence is 16 residues long. Written as DNA, the CDR3 is TGCGCCAGCAGCCTAGCCAGTTTTAGCTCCTACAATGAGCAGTTCTTC. This encodes CASSLASFSSYNEQFF.

The chain uses TRBV21-1 and TRBJ2-1. TRBV21-1 is marked as a pseudogene. This CDR3 is built from 15 residues. The CDR3 nucleotides read TGTGCCAGCAGCAAAAGGGGGGACACTCCGAATGAGCAGTTCTTC. Translation: CASSKRGDTPNEQFF.